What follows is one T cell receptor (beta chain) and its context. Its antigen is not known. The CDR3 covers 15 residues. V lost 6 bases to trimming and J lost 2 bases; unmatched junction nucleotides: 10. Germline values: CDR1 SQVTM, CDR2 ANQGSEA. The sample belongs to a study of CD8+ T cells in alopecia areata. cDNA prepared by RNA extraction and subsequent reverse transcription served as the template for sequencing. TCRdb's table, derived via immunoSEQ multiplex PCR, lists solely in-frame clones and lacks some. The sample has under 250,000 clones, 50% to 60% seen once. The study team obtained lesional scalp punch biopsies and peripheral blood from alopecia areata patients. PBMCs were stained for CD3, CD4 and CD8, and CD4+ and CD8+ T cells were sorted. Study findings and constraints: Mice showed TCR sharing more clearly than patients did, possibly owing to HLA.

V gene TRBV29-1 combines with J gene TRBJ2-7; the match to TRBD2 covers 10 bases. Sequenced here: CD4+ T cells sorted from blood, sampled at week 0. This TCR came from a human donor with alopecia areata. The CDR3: CSVHKGLAGAYEQYF. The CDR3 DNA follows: TGCAGCGTCCACAAAGGTCTAGCGGGAGCCTACGAGCAGTACTTC.